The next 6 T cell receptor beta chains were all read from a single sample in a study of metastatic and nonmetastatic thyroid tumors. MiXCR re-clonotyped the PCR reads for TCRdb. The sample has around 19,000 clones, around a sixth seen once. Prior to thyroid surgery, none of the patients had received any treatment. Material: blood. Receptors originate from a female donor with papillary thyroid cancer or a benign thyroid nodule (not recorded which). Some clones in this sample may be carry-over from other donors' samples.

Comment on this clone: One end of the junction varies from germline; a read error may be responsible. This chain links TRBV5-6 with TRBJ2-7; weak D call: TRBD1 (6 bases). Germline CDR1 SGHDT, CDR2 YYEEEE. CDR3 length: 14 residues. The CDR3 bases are TGTGCCATCAGCTTGGGCCAGGGGTCCTCCGAGCAGTACTTC. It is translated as CAISLGQGSSEQYF.

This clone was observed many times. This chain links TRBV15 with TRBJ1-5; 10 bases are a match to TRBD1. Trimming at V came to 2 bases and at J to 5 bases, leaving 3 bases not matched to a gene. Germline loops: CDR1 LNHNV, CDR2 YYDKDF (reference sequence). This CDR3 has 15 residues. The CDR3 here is CATSRPGTGDQPQHF. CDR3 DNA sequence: TGTGCCACCAGCAGACCCGGGACAGGGGATCAGCCCCAGCATTTT.

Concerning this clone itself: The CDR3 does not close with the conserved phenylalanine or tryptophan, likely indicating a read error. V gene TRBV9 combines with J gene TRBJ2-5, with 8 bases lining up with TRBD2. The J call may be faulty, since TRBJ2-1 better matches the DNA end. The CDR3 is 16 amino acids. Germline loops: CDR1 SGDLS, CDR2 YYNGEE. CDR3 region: CASSSRTSTIHNEQFL. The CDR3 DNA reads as TGTGCCAGCAGCTCTAGGACTAGCACCATTCACAATGAGCAGTTCCTC.

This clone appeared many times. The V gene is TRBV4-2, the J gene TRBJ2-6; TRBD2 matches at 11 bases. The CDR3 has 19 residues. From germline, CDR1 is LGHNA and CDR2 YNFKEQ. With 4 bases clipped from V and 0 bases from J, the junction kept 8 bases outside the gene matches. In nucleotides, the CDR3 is TGTGCCAGCAGCCTCACGGGACTAGCGGATATCTCTGGGGCCAACGTCCTGACTTTC. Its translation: CASSLTGLADISGANVLTF.

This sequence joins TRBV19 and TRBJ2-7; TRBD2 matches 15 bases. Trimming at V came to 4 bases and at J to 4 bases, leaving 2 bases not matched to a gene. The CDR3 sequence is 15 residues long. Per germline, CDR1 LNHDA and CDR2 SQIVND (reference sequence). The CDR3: CASSRGLAGGYEQYF. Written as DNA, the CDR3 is TGTGCCAGTAGTAGGGGACTAGCGGGAGGATACGAGCAGTACTTC.

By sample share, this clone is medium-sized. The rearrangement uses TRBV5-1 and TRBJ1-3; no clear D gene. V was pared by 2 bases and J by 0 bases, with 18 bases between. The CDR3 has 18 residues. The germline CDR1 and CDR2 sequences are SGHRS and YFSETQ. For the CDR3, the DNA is TGCGCCAGCAGCTTTTCCCTATCCTGGTCGAACTCTGGAAACACCATATATTTT. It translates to CASSFSLSWSNSGNTIYF.